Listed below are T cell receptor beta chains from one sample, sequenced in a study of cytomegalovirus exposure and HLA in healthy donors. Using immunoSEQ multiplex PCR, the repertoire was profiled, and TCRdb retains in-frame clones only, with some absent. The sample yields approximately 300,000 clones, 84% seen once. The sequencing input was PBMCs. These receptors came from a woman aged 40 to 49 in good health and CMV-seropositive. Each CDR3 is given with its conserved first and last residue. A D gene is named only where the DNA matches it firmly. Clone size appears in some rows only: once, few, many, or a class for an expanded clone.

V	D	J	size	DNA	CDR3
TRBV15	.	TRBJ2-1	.	TGTGCCACCAGCAGAGATCTGGCCCTTACCCATGAGCAGTTCTTC	CATSRDLALTHEQFF
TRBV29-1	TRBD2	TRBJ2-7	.	TGCAGCGTTGGGACTAGCGGGAGGGCCTGGGCTTGCGGGGAGCAGTACTTC	CSVGTSGRAWACGEQYF
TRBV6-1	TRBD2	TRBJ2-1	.	TGTGCCAGCTCTCAGACTAGCTCTTACAATGAGCAGTTCTTC	CASSQTSSYNEQFF
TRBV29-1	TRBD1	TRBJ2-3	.	TGCAGCGCCCGGGACAGGGGGCTCGGCACAGATACGCAGTATTTT	CSARDRGLGTDTQYF
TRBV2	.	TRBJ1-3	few	TGTGCCAGCCGAAAGGGCCAGGGATCCCACACCATATATTTT	CASRKGQGSHTIYF
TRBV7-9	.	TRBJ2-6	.	TGTGCCAGCAGCTTAGCATACCAGGTGGGGACTGGCGTCCTGACTTTC	CASSLAYQVGTGVLTF
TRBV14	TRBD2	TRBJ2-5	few	TGTGCCAGCAGCCACGGACTAGCGGACCTGGAGACCCAGTACTTC	CASSHGLADLETQYF
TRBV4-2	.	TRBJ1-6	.	TGTGCCAGCAGCCAAGTGGCAGCCTATAATTCACCCCTCCACTTT	CASSQVAAYNSPLHF
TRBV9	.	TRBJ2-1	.	TGTGCCAGCAGCGTTTGGGGGGACAATGAGCAGTTCTTC	CASSVWGDNEQFF
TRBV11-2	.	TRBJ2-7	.	TGTGCCAGCAGCTTAGAACAACAGGGCCGCTACGAGCAGTACTTC	CASSLEQQGRYEQYF
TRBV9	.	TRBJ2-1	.	TGTGCCAGCAGCGTAGGGGGCCTTACCTACAATGAGCAGTTCTTC	CASSVGGLTYNEQFF
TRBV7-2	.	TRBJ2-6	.	TGTGCCAGCAGCACCCGGGGAGCTGGGGCCAACGTCCTGACTTTC	CASSTRGAGANVLTF
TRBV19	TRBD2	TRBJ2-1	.	TGTGCCAGTACCCAATGGGCGGGAGGGAACAATGAGCAGTTCTTC	CASTQWAGGNNEQFF
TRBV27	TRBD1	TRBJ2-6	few	TGTGCCAGCAGTCTTCGACCACCGAACAGGGGGGAGGTTGGTAGGGCCAACGTCCTGACTTTC	CASSLRPPNRGEVGRANVLTF
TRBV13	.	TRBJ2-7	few	TGTGCCAGCAGCGGTGGCGGGGACCCCTCCTACGAGCAGTACTTC	CASSGGGDPSYEQYF
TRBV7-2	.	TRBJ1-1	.	TGTGCCAGCAGCTTAACTGGGACACAGAACACTGAAGCTTTCTTT	CASSLTGTQNTEAFF
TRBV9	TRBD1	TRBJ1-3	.	TGTGCCAGCAGCGCCACAGGGGGCGACTCTGGAAACACCATATATTTT	CASSATGGDSGNTIYF